Listed below are T cell receptor beta chains from one sample, sequenced in a study of Ad26.COV2.S vaccination and SARS-CoV-2 variants. The method was immunoSEQ multiplex PCR; TCRdb's version includes in-frame clones alone and lacks a portion of them. The data show a few hundred thousand clones, 80% to 90% seen once. Source: peripheral blood, taken in a trial of Ad26.COV2.S vaccine versus placebo. All receptors derive from a person aged 18 to 59 who received the Ad26.COV2.S COVID-19 vaccine or a placebo. Both conserved end residues are part of each CDR3. Fields, in order: V gene, CDR3 protein.

>TRBV6-5
CASKGGRSYEQYF
>TRBV18
CASSPTGISYEQYF
>TRBV5-1
CASSPEGHVNTEAFF
>TRBV5-1
CASSPGISETQYF
>TRBV5-6
CASSRTGIEKLFF
>TRBV11-2
CASSLGQAYNEQFF
>TRBV5-1
CASSLPPAGSGEQYF
>TRBV7-6
CASSLSGTGDGYTF
>TRBV18
CASSPRQASEAFF
>TRBV11-3
CASSIQGAGGYTF
>TRBV7-3
CASSSKGLAGGHSYNEQFF
>TRBV19
CASRLLTGFGNTEAFF
>TRBV21-1
CASSRIAKNIQYF
>TRBV6-6
CASSYSRGGADTQYF
>TRBV11-3
CASSLTSGSTYEQYF
>TRBV5-4
CASSLDGAGNTIYF
>TRBV7-3
CASTPQPSNYGYTF
>TRBV3-1/TRBV3-2
CASSQDQDTQYF
>TRBV20-1
CSAFVNEQFF
>TRBV19
CASSTGRSSYNSPLHF
>TRBV5-6
CASSLETSGSWETQYF
>TRBV7-3
CASSCRPHTDNMNTEAFF
>TRBV4-3
CASSLGRTTDTQYF
>TRBV5-4
CASRPYTNGELFF
>TRBV10-3
CAISESIGTLGVMNTEAFF
>TRBV12-3/TRBV12-4
CASSLQGGQPQHF
>TRBV18
CASSPGGIVDKNIQYF
>TRBV11-3
CASSLRRAETQYF
>TRBV7-8
CASSHGTGDGYTF
>TRBV7-2
CASSLDWGPYNEQFF
>TRBV2
CASRKGPGQIIANTGELFF
>TRBV15
CATSIDTLNLGYTF
>TRBV7-2
CASSFKLGLAVYNEQFF
>TRBV4-1
CASSSIHRNTGELFF
>TRBV7-3
CASSLVPSSYNEQFF
>TRBV23-1
CASSPDDRGVNEKLFF
>TRBV30
CAWTRAGVPSYEQYF
>TRBV6-5
CASTQVGKDEQFF
>TRBV6-5
CATSQGRAYEQYF
>TRBV29-1
CSVEVGGVNTEAFF
>TRBV3-1/TRBV3-2
CASSQEQGFSGNTIYF
>TRBV10-3
CAISETTREKLFF
>TRBV3-1/TRBV3-2
CASSQDGDGAGELFF
>TRBV6-5
CASRRELAGAYEQYF
>TRBV30
CAWSVEGLQPQHF
>TRBV5-4
CASSPRGTETQYF
>TRBV4-1
CASSQGGVKYF
>TRBV4-3
CASSQEKGAYNQPQHF
>TRBV3-1/TRBV3-2
CASSQDRTSRNTDTQYF
>TRBV12-3/TRBV12-4
CASSARGTGGYTF
>TRBV6-5
CASSYGGGGHPQHF
>TRBV6-5
CASKLLVSSYNEQFF
>TRBV4-1
CASSPRGSGPSQHF